The 10 T cell receptor beta chains reported below all come from one sample, sequenced in a study of blood T cell repertoires in COVID-19. TCRdb's table, derived via immunoSEQ multiplex PCR, lists solely in-frame clones and lacks some. The sample comprises about 120,000 clones, about 90% of which are singletons, and 3.8% rests with the top ten. Sequenced input: peripheral blood. These receptors all stem from a woman aged 60-70 years with COVID-19, enrolled during active disease.

The chain links TRBV7-3 to TRBJ2-2, with 9 nucleotides matching TRBD1. V trimming: 6 bases; J trimming: 0 bases; junction bases outside the gene matches: 8. The CDR3 covers 17 residues. In germline, CDR1 is SGHTA, CDR2 FQGTGA. CDR3 region: CASRIPGQGTNTGELFF. Here the CDR3 DNA reads TGTGCCAGCAGGATTCCGGGACAGGGCACGAACACCGGGGAGCTGTTTTTT.

This chain connects TRBV30 to TRBJ2-2; 11 nucleotides agree with TRBD1. Germline CDR1 GTSNPN, CDR2 SVGIG (reference sequence). CDR3 length: 14 amino acids. J lost 6 bases, V lost 5 bases, and 5 bases had no gene match. The CDR3: CAWRGQGASGELFF. As DNA, the CDR3 is TGTGCCTGGCGTGGACAGGGGGCATCCGGGGAGCTGTTTTTT. Combining the CDR3 with reference TRBV30 and TRBJ2-2 gives the whole variable domain SQTIHQWPATLVQPVGSPLSLECTVEGTSNPNLYWYRQAAGRGLQLLFYSVGIGQISSEVPQNLSASRPQDRQFILSSKKLLLSDSGFYLCAWRGQGASGELFFGEGSRLTVL.

This clone is a singleton in its sample. The chain combines TRBV2 with TRBJ2-5; tentatively, D is TRBD1 (5 bases). Trimming stripped 4 bases from V and 5 bases from J, with 14 bases between. The germline CDR1 and CDR2 sequences are SNHLY and FYNNEI. The CDR3 covers 14 residues. The CDR3 DNA is TGTGCCAGCAGTGCGCAGGGTATTCGTGAGACCCAGTACTTC. As protein: CASSAQGIRETQYF. The full variable domain, its missing parts supplied by reference TRBV2 and TRBJ2-5, is EPEVTQTPSHQVTQMGQEVILRCVPISNHLYFYWYRQILGQKVEFLVSFYNNEISEKSEIFDDQFSVERPDGSNFTLKIRSTKLEDSAMYFCASSAQGIRETQYFGPGTRLLVL.

This rearrangement joins TRBV2 to TRBJ2-7, with 8 bases fitting TRBD2. The V segment lost 2 bases and the J segment 7 bases; nucleotides outside the gene matches: 13. Germline lookup yields CDR1 SNHLY and CDR2 FYNNEI. The CDR3 has 16 amino acids. Here the CDR3 DNA reads TGTGCCAGCAGTGAAAGTCCTAGCGGGCGGGCTGGGGAGCAGTACTTC. Protein: CASSESPSGRAGEQYF.

The chain uses TRBV7-9 and TRBJ2-1; perhaps TRBD2 as D (6 bases). V lost 1 base to trimming and J lost 7 bases, with 14 bases between them. CDR1 SEHNR and CDR2 FQNEAQ come from the germline V gene (reference sequence). The CDR3 sequence is 15 residues long. For the CDR3, the DNA is TGTGCCAGCAGCTTAGAGCGGGCCCCGGGGAATGAGCAGTTCTTC. Its protein is CASSLERAPGNEQFF.

This clone has only one observation. This rearrangement joins TRBV16 to TRBJ1-5, with a tentative D call TRBD1 (6 bases). The germline V and J ends were trimmed by 0 bases and 5 bases, with 14 bases remaining between them. In germline, CDR1 is KGHSY, CDR2 FQNENV. The CDR3 extends over 16 amino acids. DNA of the CDR3: TGTGCCAGCAGCCAATCAGCGGGGACAACCCATCAGCCCCAGCATTTT. It is translated as CASSQSAGTTHQPQHF. Based on the CDR3 plus reference TRBV16 and TRBJ1-5, the full variable domain is GEEVAQTPKHLVRGEGQKAKLYCAPIKGHSYVFWYQQVLKNEFKFLISFQNENVFDETGMPKERFSAKCLPNSPCSLEIQATKLEDSAVYFCASSQSAGTTHQPQHFGDGTRLSIL.

CDR3 nucleotide sequence: TGCGCCAGCAGCTTCTCGGCCACGGGGACCGGGGAGCTGTTTTTT. It translates to CASSFSATGTGELFF. The V call is TRBV4-3, the J call TRBJ2-2; possible D gene TRBD2, 5 bases. Germline V lookup: CDR1 LGHNA, CDR2 YSLEER. The CDR3 consists of 15 residues. Trimming shortened V by 5 bases and J by 5 bases, and 15 bases separated the two germline ends.

This clone was found once. The gene calls are TRBV20-1 and TRBJ1-1; D is undetermined. This CDR3 spans 10 amino acids. V was shortened by 6 bases and J by 8 bases, with 10 bases between the two germline ends. Germline CDR1 is DFQATT and CDR2 is SNEGSKA (reference sequence). The CDR3 nucleotides read TGCAGTGCCCCAGTGGCAGAAGCTTTCTTT. Amino acid sequence: CSAPVAEAFF.

The V and J genes are TRBV24-1 and TRBJ2-3; D is possibly TRBD1 (7 bases). The CDR3 spans 16 residues. Deletions cut 4 bases from V and 0 bases from J, with 13 bases between. The germline gives CDR1 KGHDR, CDR2 SFDVKD. Written as DNA, the CDR3 is TGTGCCACCAGTGACCCAGGGGGGTCTAGCACAGATACGCAGTATTTT. Its translation is CATSDPGGSSTDTQYF.

The chain uses TRBV19 and TRBJ2-7, with TRBD1 matching 11 bases. With 3 bases clipped from V and 2 bases from J, the junction kept 3 bases outside the gene matches. This CDR3 has 15 residues. CDR1 and CDR2 (germline): LNHDA, SQIVND (reference sequence). The CDR3 DNA sequence: TGTGCCAGTAGTATTTCGGACAGGGGGCCCTACGAGCAGTACTTC. Protein: CASSISDRGPYEQYF.